The T cell receptor beta chain described here comes from a study of blood T cell repertoires in COVID-19. As for the study in general: Sites in the United States, Italy and Spain provided acute and convalescent COVID-19 samples. PBMCs, B-cell-depleted T cells, or T cells provided the cDNA or gDNA that made up the material.

The V gene end was trimmed by 5 bases and the J gene end by 3 bases; junction bases not matched to a gene: 7. The CDR3 runs to 15 residues. Germline loops: CDR1 GTSNPN, CDR2 SVGIG (reference sequence). This clone was seen just once. Authors' methods: Amplification with reference gene primers provided the estimates of nucleated cell counts. The table came from immunoSEQ multiplex PCR; TCRdb's copy has only in-frame clones and leaves some out. V and J calls and clone size follow that table, whereas D and trimming were derived from the DNA. The data show 200,000 to 250,000 clones, approximately 84% seen once.

Sequencing was performed on peripheral blood. This receptor was obtained from a man in his fifties or sixties who had recovered from COVID-19. The V and J genes are TRBV30 and TRBJ2-2, with 9 bases matching TRBD1. The CDR3 nucleotides are TGTGCCTGGGGGAAGGGACAGGGTTACACCGGGGAGCTGTTTTTT. Protein product: CAWGKGQGYTGELFF.